A single T cell receptor (beta chain) is shown here with its context. The V segment lost 3 bases and the J segment 5 bases; nucleotides outside the gene matches: 4. The length of the CDR3 is 14 residues. Germline assignment: CDR1 SGHRS and CDR2 YFSETQ. The data were taken from a study of blood T cell repertoires in COVID-19. As for the study in general: Donors in the United States, Italy and Spain gave samples during acute or convalescent COVID-19. T cells, B-cell-depleted T cells, or PBMCs supplied cDNA or gDNA.

In the original workflow: The authors estimated nucleated cell counts from reference gene primer amplification. TCRdb's table, derived via immunoSEQ multiplex PCR, lists solely in-frame clones and lacks some. V, J and clone size are taken as reported in that table, and D and trimming were inferred from the DNA itself. The data hold about 100,000 clones, with roughly 79% observed a single time. This TCR came from a woman aged 70-85 years with acute or convalescent COVID-19. The chain recombines TRBV5-1 with TRBJ2-2; 7 nucleotides match TRBD2. The sequenced sample was peripheral blood. This chain's CDR3 is CASSSGLVTGELFF. The CDR3, as DNA: TGCGCCAGCAGCTCCGGACTAGTGACCGGGGAGCTGTTTTTT.